The 17 T cell receptor beta chains listed next were all sequenced from one sample in a study of CD8 T cells in ankylosing spondylitis. No antigen has been assigned to these receptors. One entry per CDR3 protein results from TCRdb running MiXCR on the 5' RACE reads. The sample holds roughly 90,000 distinct CDR3 sequences, roughly 9% seen once. General study points: Seemingly characteristic of ankylosing spondylitis blood was a TCR beta motif consisting of several highly homologous variants.

The sample was blood, either unsorted or a sorted T cell fraction (not recorded which). Source of these receptors: a male donor with ankylosing spondylitis.

This chain uses TRBV7-9 with TRBJ2-1; 7 bases are shared with TRBD2. Trimming cost V 1 base and J 1 base; bases outside gene matches: 1. Germline V lookup: CDR1 SEHNR, CDR2 FQNEAQ (reference sequence). CDR3 length equals 15 residues. The CDR3 nucleotides read TGTGCCAGCAGCTTAGTAGCGGGTTCCTACAATGAGCAGTTCTTC. Translating it yields CASSLVAGSYNEQFF.

The chain combines TRBV3-1 with TRBJ1-5; 9 positions match TRBD1. This CDR3 is 15 amino acids long. V dropped 0 bases and J dropped 6; count of bases not matched to a gene: 3. The V gene's germline CDR1 is LGHDT and CDR2 YNNKEL (reference sequence). CDR3 coding DNA: TGTGCCAGCAGCCAAGAAGGGACAGGGCGTCAGCCCCAGCATTTT. Protein product: CASSQEGTGRQPQHF.

This clonotype turned up a few times. The V gene is TRBV11-2, the J gene TRBJ2-2; TRBD2 matches at 7 bases. The CDR3 sequence is 17 residues long. V shed 5 bases, J shed 7 bases, and the junction held 16 bases outside the gene matches. Germline lookup yields CDR1 SGHAT and CDR2 FQNNGV. The DNA for the CDR3 is TGTGCCAGCAGCCCAATAGGCTTGGCGGGAGAAGGCGGGGAGCTGTTTTTT. Translated: CASSPIGLAGEGGELFF.

This clonotype was seen repeatedly, ten times or more. The chain recombines TRBV7-8 with TRBJ1-2, with a tentative D call TRBD1 (5 bases). Germline CDR1 SGHVS, CDR2 FQNEAQ. The V gene lost 5 bases and the J gene lost 3 bases, with 10 bases spanning the gap. The CDR3 spans 13 residues. The CDR3, as DNA: TGTGCCAGCAGCCCGGGCAGGGACTATGGCTACACCTTC. It specifies CASSPGRDYGYTF.

This clonotype was seen only a few times. The V and J genes are TRBV14 and TRBJ2-1; D possibly corresponds to TRBD2 (6 bases). Germline CDR1 reads SGHDN; CDR2 reads FVKESK. With 0 bases removed from V and 0 bases from J, the gap between germline ends came to 15 bases. This CDR3 is built from 18 residues. The CDR3 region is CASSQDARRGRSYNEQFF. The CDR3 region has the DNA TGTGCCAGCAGCCAAGATGCGAGGCGGGGACGCTCCTACAATGAGCAGTTCTTC.

This clonotype showed up just a few times. The chain combines TRBV27 with TRBJ2-1; no reliable D call. CDR1 and CDR2 from the germline V gene are MNHEY and SMNVEV (reference sequence). V was cut by 4 bases and J by 11 bases, with 12 bases left in between. The CDR3 is 12 amino acids. The CDR3 DNA follows: TGTGCCAGCAGTTCCCTTCGCGGCAAGCAGTTCTTC. Protein sequence: CASSSLRGKQFF.

This clonotype was found a few times. In DNA, the CDR3 is TGTGCCAGCAGTGAGTTACTAGCGGGTCTCACAGATACGCAGTATTTT. Translation: CASSELLAGLTDTQYF. The V gene is TRBV25-1, the J gene TRBJ2-3; TRBD2 agrees at 9 bases. CDR1 and CDR2 from the germline V gene are MGHDK and SYGVNS. The junction had 6 bases not matched to a gene; V was cut back by 3 bases and J by 2 bases. The CDR3 covers 16 residues.

This clonotype was seen ten or more times. The chain carries TRBV20-1 and TRBJ2-1; perhaps TRBD2 as D (6 bases). The CDR3 length is 14 residues. Germline V gene lookup returns CDR1 DFQATT and CDR2 SNEGSKA (reference sequence). Trimming left V 3 bases short and J 3 bases short, with 12 bases between. CDR3 region: CSASDGSDYNEQFF. The CDR3 DNA reads TGCAGTGCTAGTGACGGGAGTGACTACAATGAGCAGTTCTTC.

The chain uses TRBV11-2 and TRBJ2-1; 10 bases match TRBD2. CDR3 size: 15 residues. The germline V gene encodes CDR1 SGHAT and CDR2 FQNNGV. Germline trimming cut 0 bases from V and 9 bases from J; bases unmatched to any gene: 5. The CDR3, as DNA: TGTGCCAGCAGCTTAGAATGGACTAGCGGCCTTGAGCAGTTCTTC. Its protein product is CASSLEWTSGLEQFF.

This clonotype was seen repeatedly, ten times or more. The gene calls are TRBV12-3 or TRBV12-4 and TRBJ2-1; D possibly corresponds to TRBD2 (5 bases). This CDR3 comprises 14 residues. The germline V and J ends were trimmed by 5 bases and 4 bases, with 12 bases remaining between them. The CDR3 region is CASSADSNYNEQFF. The CDR3 DNA is TGTGCCAGCAGTGCGGACTCAAATTACAATGAGCAGTTCTTC.

The V and J genes are TRBV10-2 and TRBJ2-7; no clear D. Trimming cost V 6 bases and J 2 bases, with 11 bases left between them. The CDR3 spans 13 residues. The germline V gene encodes CDR1 WSHSY and CDR2 SAAADI. The CDR3 loop is CASSRLGTYEQYV. CDR3 nucleotide sequence: TGCGCCAGCAGCCGGTTAGGAACCTACGAGCAGTACGTC.

In this sample, this clonotype turned up a few times. The genes are TRBV4-1 and TRBJ2-1; 12 bases line up with TRBD2. The germline V gene encodes CDR1 MGHRA and CDR2 YSYEKL. The CDR3 has 18 amino acids. V lost 4 bases and J lost 0; bases outside the gene matches: 7. Here the CDR3 reads CASSLWTSGESSYNEQFF. The CDR3 bases are TGCGCCAGCAGCCTATGGACTAGCGGGGAAAGCTCCTACAATGAGCAGTTCTTC.

There are a few counts of this clonotype. This chain links TRBV7-9 with TRBJ2-3; TRBD2 matches 8 bases. Looked up from germline, CDR1 is SEHNR and CDR2 is FQNEAQ (reference sequence). J was trimmed by 4 bases and V by 8 bases; bases with no gene match: 5. This CDR3 region has 13 residues. CDR3 region: CASDGREADTQYF. In nucleotides, the CDR3 is TGTGCCAGCGACGGGCGGGAGGCAGATACGCAGTATTTT.

There are a few counts of this clonotype. The gene calls are TRBV7-8 and TRBJ2-7; 8 bases fit TRBD2. CDR1 and CDR2 (germline): SGHVS, FQNEAQ. The V segment lost 5 bases and the J segment 4 bases; nucleotides outside the gene matches: 7. The CDR3 spans 14 residues. The chain's CDR3 is CASSEGLVGYEQYV. Written as DNA, the CDR3 is TGTGCCAGCAGCGAGGGACTAGTCGGGTACGAGCAGTACGTC.

This clonotype was detected ten times or more. The chain has TRBV5-1 and TRBJ2-1, with 10 bases identical to TRBD1. The CDR3 has 16 amino acids. Unmatched junction bases numbered 12, after V lost 5 bases and J lost 7 bases. Per germline, CDR1 SGHRS and CDR2 YFSETQ. The CDR3 DNA follows: TGCGCCAGCAGTCCGACAGGGGGCCTGGGGCGGAATGAGCAGTTCTTC. As protein: CASSPTGGLGRNEQFF.

This clonotype was found a few times. The rearrangement links TRBV7-9 to TRBJ2-5, with 10 nucleotides matching TRBD1. CDR1 SEHNR and CDR2 FQNEAQ come from the germline V gene (reference sequence). The CDR3 extends over 16 amino acids. V was pared by 5 bases and J by 5 bases, with 11 bases of the junction left unmatched. CDR3 amino acids: CASSPPDRGPRETQYF. The CDR3 region has the DNA TGTGCCAGCAGCCCGCCCGACAGGGGGCCGAGGGAGACCCAGTACTTC. Drawing the rest from reference TRBV7-9 and TRBJ2-5, the complete variable domain is DTGVSQNPRHKITKRGQNVTFRCDPISEHNRLYWYRQTLGQGPEFLTYFQNEAQLEKSRLLSDRFSAERPKGSFSTLEIQRTEQGDSAMYLCASSPPDRGPRETQYFGPGTRLLVL.

This chain joins TRBV6-2 or TRBV6-3 and TRBJ1-6; D not resolved. V was cut by 5 bases and J by 0 bases, with 14 bases left in between. Germline V gene data show CDR1 as MNHEY and CDR2 as SVGEGT. CDR3 length: 17 amino acids. CDR3 in DNA: TGTGCCAGCAGTGACGACAAGATCTCCTCCTATAATTCACCCCTCCACTTT. Amino acids: CASSDDKISSYNSPLHF.